The 7 T cell receptor beta chains below come from one sample, sequenced in a study of cytomegalovirus exposure and HLA in healthy donors. The primer mix had 60 Vbeta and 13 Jbeta primers. Measured with immunoSEQ multiplex PCR; TCRdb has only the in-frame clones, and not every one. Of roughly 200,000 clones in the sample, 80% to 90% were seen once. Sequenced input: PBMCs. These receptors were obtained from a man in his thirties or forties in good health and CMV-seronegative.

The chain employs TRBV6-1 and TRBJ2-3; TRBD1 matches at 7 bases. Per germline, CDR1 MNHNS and CDR2 SASEGT. The V and J ends lost 2 bases and 2 bases, in that order; junction bases with no gene match: 4. The CDR3 loop spans 15 amino acids. CDR3 loop: CASSEQGTATDTQYF. CDR3 in DNA: TGTGCCAGCAGTGAACAAGGGACAGCCACAGATACGCAGTATTTT.

The gene calls are TRBV21-1 and TRBJ2-1; the D call TRBD1 from the table was never checked on the DNA. TRBV21-1 is termed a pseudogene. This CDR3 spans 16 amino acids. The CDR3 nucleotides read TGTGCCCCTAGGGCAGGGAACAAATTTTTGTACAATGAGCAGTTCTTC. This encodes CAPRAGNKFLYNEQFF.

Comments on this clone: The junction differs from germline at one of its ends, possibly a read error. The rearrangement uses TRBV7-7 and TRBJ2-5; 7 bases match TRBD1. The CDR3 extends over 13 amino acids. In germline, CDR1 is SSHAT, CDR2 FNYEAQ (reference sequence). CDR3 sequence: CASSRRQGETQYF. The CDR3 DNA is TGTGCTAGCAGCCGTCGACAGGGAGAGACCCAGTACTTC.

The chain recombines TRBV19 with TRBJ1-5, with D perhaps matching TRBD1 (5 bases). CDR3 size: 14 residues. Germline CDR1 is LNHDA and CDR2 is SQIVND (reference sequence). V was cut by 11 bases and J by 7 bases, with 21 bases left in between. CDR3 region: CAAESGGWQQPQHF. CDR3 sequence (DNA): TGTGCCGCTGAGAGCGGGGGATGGCAACAGCCCCAGCATTTT.

The sample holds one count of this clone. V and J are TRBV7-9 and TRBJ2-7, with a weak D call TRBD1 (6 bases). Trimming took 5 bases from V and 4 from J, leaving 18 bases between them. The CDR3 runs 15 residues. Germline V lookup: CDR1 SEHNR, CDR2 FQNEAQ (reference sequence). In nucleotides, the CDR3 is TGTGCCAGCAGCCACCCGGAAACAGGGAAGTACGAGCAGTACTTC. It is translated as CASSHPETGKYEQYF. The whole variable domain, remainder taken from reference TRBV7-9 and TRBJ2-7, is DTGVSQNPRHKITKRGQNVTFRCDPISEHNRLYWYRQTLGQGPEFLTYFQNEAQLEKSRLLSDRFSAERPKGSFSTLEIQRTEQGDSAMYLCASSHPETGKYEQYFGPGTRLTVT.

This sequence joins TRBV5-6 and TRBJ1-2, with D perhaps matching TRBD1 (6 bases). Germline V CDR1 and CDR2: SGHDT, YYEEEE. With 1 base removed from V and 4 bases from J, the gap between germline ends came to 14 bases. The CDR3 length is 15 residues. CDR3 amino acids: CASSLRDTRLYGYTF. CDR3 nucleotide sequence: TGTGCCAGCAGCTTGCGGGACACCCGCCTCTATGGCTACACCTTC.

This clone was observed a single time. The chain links TRBV9 to TRBJ2-5; maybe TRBD2 (7 bases). Germline-derived CDR1 and CDR2 are SGDLS and YYNGEE. V was cut by 0 bases and J by 5 bases, with 11 bases left in between. The CDR3 is made up of 14 amino acids. CDR3 region: CASSVDRGAETQYF. The CDR3 nucleotides are TGTGCCAGCAGCGTAGACCGGGGGGCCGAGACCCAGTACTTC.